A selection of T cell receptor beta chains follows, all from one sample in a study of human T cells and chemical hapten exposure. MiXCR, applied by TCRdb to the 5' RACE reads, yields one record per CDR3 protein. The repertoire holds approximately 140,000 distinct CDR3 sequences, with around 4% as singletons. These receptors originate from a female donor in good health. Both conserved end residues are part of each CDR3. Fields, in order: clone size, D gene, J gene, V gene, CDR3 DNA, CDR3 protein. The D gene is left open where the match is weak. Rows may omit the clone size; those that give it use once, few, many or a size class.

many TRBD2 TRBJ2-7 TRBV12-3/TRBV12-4 TGTGCCAGCAGTCCAGGACTAGCGGGGGCCTCGTACGAGCAGTACTTC CASSPGLAGASYEQYF
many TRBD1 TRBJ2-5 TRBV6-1 TGTGCCAGCAGTGAAGGAAGGACAGGGATGGAGACCCAGTACTTC CASSEGRTGMETQYF
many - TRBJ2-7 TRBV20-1 TGCAGTGCTAGAGCCGGGACGAGCTCCTACGAGCAGTACTTC CSARAGTSSYEQYF
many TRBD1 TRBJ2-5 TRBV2 TGTGCCAGCAGTTGGGACAGGGGAGGCGAGGAGACCCAGTACTTC CASSWDRGGEETQYF
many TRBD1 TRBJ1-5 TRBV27 TGTGCCAGCAGTTGGGACAGGGAGAGCGCCCAGCATTTT CASSWDRESAQHF
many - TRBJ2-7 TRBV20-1 TGCAGTGCTAGAGGGCAGGCCACCTACGAGCAGTACTTC CSARGQATYEQYF
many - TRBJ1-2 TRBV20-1 TGCAGTGCTAGCGGGCCGGGGAGCTCCTATGGCTACACCTTC CSASGPGSSYGYTF
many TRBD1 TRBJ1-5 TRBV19 TGTGCCAGTAGTATAGTTGTGATGGTAGGGACAGGGACCGGTTGGGGTAATCAGCCCCAGCATTTT CASSIVVMVGTGTGWGNQPQHF
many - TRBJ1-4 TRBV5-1 TGCGCCAGCAGTTCTTTGAGTGCAACTAATGAAAAACTGTTTTTT CASSSLSATNEKLFF
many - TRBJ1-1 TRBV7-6 TGTGCCAGCAGCCTGACAGGTTTGAACACTGAAGCTTTCTTT CASSLTGLNTEAFF
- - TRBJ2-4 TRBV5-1 TGCGCCAGCAGTTGCGGACTTGGGCTTCAGTACTTC CASSCGLGLQYF
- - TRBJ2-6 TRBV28 TGTGCCAGCAGTTTATGGGAGGGACGCTCTTGGGGGGCCAACGTCCTGACTTTC CASSLWEGRSWGANVLTF
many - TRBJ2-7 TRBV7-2 TGTGCCAGCAGCTCCCCGCGGGGTGACCTCCTCGAGCAGTACTTC CASSSPRGDLLEQYF
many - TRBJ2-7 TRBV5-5 TGTGCCAGCAGCTTGGGCGTGGGGGCCTACGAGCAGTACTTC CASSLGVGAYEQYF